The sequence of this T cell receptor (beta chain) was determined in a study of T-cell memory formation after mild COVID-19. Of note for this clonotype: Its antigen is undetermined.

Germline CDR1 SGHRS, CDR2 YFSETQ. The CDR3 contains 16 residues. The V and J ends lost 1 base and 6 bases respectively, with 17 bases between them. TCRdb analysed the 5' RACE reads with MiXCR anew, one entry per CDR3 protein. Altogether 150,000 to 200,000 distinct CDR3 sequences are present, roughly 28% being singletons, with the ten largest covering approximately 12%. Findings of the study overall: Among contracting clones, CD4+ were mainly CM/EM and CD8+ enriched in EMRA.

The TCR was taken from an adult woman who had mild COVID-19 (a few samples of this study predate the infection). Cell type and time point are not known. The chain employs TRBV5-1 and TRBJ2-1, with D perhaps assigned TRBD1 or TRBD2 (6 bases each). The sequenced material came from PBMCs or a T cell subset sorted from them (not recorded which). CDR3 bases: TGCGCCAGCAGCTTGTCCGGGGGCAAAAGAGGCAATGAGCAGTTCTTC. It specifies CASSLSGGKRGNEQFF.